Listed here are 18 T cell receptor beta chains from one sample, sequenced in a study of chemoradiotherapy in HPV16-positive cancers. Clones were read by immunoSEQ multiplex PCR, and TCRdb kept only the in-frame ones, dropping some. In the table there are approximately 30,000 clones, over 90% of which are singletons. Sequencing used blood, obtained from a patient who underwent chemoradiotherapy. These receptors originate from a human donor with HPV-associated anogenital cancer.

V gene TRBV15 combines with J gene TRBJ1-4, with a tentative D call TRBD1 (5 bases). CDR3 length: 15 residues. Germline V gene data show CDR1 as LNHNV and CDR2 as YYDKDF (reference sequence). Deletions cut 4 bases from V and 13 bases from J, with 22 bases between. For the CDR3, the DNA is TGTGCCACCAGCACAACATTTGACAGACCCGAAGGACTGTTTTTT. Its translation is CATSTTFDRPEGLFF.

The chain links TRBV7-9 to TRBJ1-3; D gene uncertain. Germline V gene sequence: CDR1 SEHNR, CDR2 FQNEAQ (reference sequence). The CDR3 has 16 residues. V dropped 5 bases and J dropped 2 bases, with 16 bases sitting between them. Here the CDR3 reads CASSRRQTKAGNTIYF. DNA of the CDR3: TGTGCCAGCAGCCGAAGGCAGACCAAGGCTGGAAACACCATATATTTT.

This clone was seen only a few times. The chain carries TRBV12-5 and TRBJ2-7; TRBD1 might be the D (5 bases). The CDR3 covers 13 residues. The V and J ends lost 5 bases and 2 bases respectively, with 10 bases between them. The germline V gene has CDR1 LGHNT and CDR2 FRNRAP. Here the CDR3 reads CASGQDSAYEQYF. The CDR3, as DNA: TGTGCTAGTGGTCAAGACAGTGCCTACGAGCAGTACTTC.

The J gene is TRBJ1-2, the V gene TRBV4-3; D is uncertain. Trimming shortened V by 0 bases and J by 8 bases, and 10 bases separated the two germline ends. CDR1 and CDR2 (germline): LGHNA, YSLEER. The CDR3 is 13 residues long. The chain's CDR3 is CASSQDRGLGYTF. As DNA, the CDR3 is TGCGCCAGCAGCCAAGATAGAGGGCTCGGCTACACCTTC.

For the CDR3, the DNA is TGTGCCAGCAGTTTATACCGACAGGGTTCCGGGGAGCTGTTTTTT. Encoded protein: CASSLYRQGSGELFF. The chain employs TRBV28 and TRBJ2-2; 7 nucleotides agree with TRBD1. The junction had 5 bases not matched to a gene; V was cut back by 1 base and J by 6 bases. Germline V CDR1 and CDR2: MDHEN, SYDVKM. This CDR3 spans 15 amino acids.

The gene calls are TRBV5-1 and TRBJ2-7; D uncertain. Trimming left V 0 bases short and J 2 bases short, with 9 bases between. The V gene's germline CDR1 is SGHRS and CDR2 YFSETQ. The CDR3 loop spans 14 amino acids. The CDR3 is CASSLELKTYEQYF. CDR3 coding DNA: TGCGCCAGCAGCTTGGAGCTCAAGACCTACGAGCAGTACTTC.

The chain is built from TRBV28 and TRBJ1-1, with TRBD1 matching over 11 bases. The J segment lost 5 bases and the V segment lost 5 bases, leaving 4 bases of the junction unmatched. The CDR3 sequence is 14 residues long. Germline-derived CDR1 and CDR2 are MDHEN and SYDVKM. CDR3 DNA: TGTGCCAGCAGTAGGACAGGGGGCTATACTGAAGCTTTCTTT. It specifies CASSRTGGYTEAFF.

The rearrangement uses TRBV7-6 and TRBJ2-2; no clear D gene. Germline lookup yields CDR1 SGHVS and CDR2 FNYEAQ. This CDR3 is built from 13 residues. Trimming cost V 1 base and J 7 bases, with 7 bases left between them. The CDR3, as DNA: TGTGCCAGCAGCTTAGGGCACCGCGGGGAGCTGTTTTTT. It translates to CASSLGHRGELFF.

V and J are TRBV5-1 and TRBJ1-1, with D possibly TRBD1 on 6 matching bases. Germline V lookup: CDR1 SGHRS, CDR2 YFSETQ. The length of the CDR3 is 15 residues. Trimming left V 1 base short and J 6 bases short, with 16 bases between. For the CDR3, the DNA is TGCGCCAGCAGCTTGTTGGGGGGGCAAGGATCTGAAGCTTTCTTT. Its protein is CASSLLGGQGSEAFF.

The CDR3 loop is CASSLTPGQGPWDNEKLFF. The CDR3 bases are TGTGCCAGCAGTTTAACTCCGGGACAGGGGCCTTGGGATAATGAAAAACTGTTTTTT. The chain links TRBV2 to TRBJ1-4; 10 bases line up with TRBD1. Trimming at V came to 5 bases and at J to 4 bases, leaving 16 bases not matched to a gene. The CDR3 runs to 19 residues. Per the germline V gene, CDR1 is SNHLY and CDR2 is FYNNEI.

J is TRBJ2-5 and V is TRBV2, with D unresolved. Germline V CDR1 and CDR2: SNHLY, FYNNEI. The CDR3 is 15 amino acids. V was trimmed by 3 bases and J by 2 bases, leaving 13 bases between them. The CDR3 region has the DNA TGTGCCAGCAGTGAGAAGGGCGTGAAGCAAGAGACCCAGTACTTC. Translated, it gives CASSEKGVKQETQYF.

The CDR3 region has the DNA TGTGCCAGCAGCTTCCCCGCCACAGATACGCAGTATTTT. It yields the protein CASSFPATDTQYF. V usage is TRBV7-9 and J usage is TRBJ2-3; D is unclear. Trimming removed 3 bases at V and 2 bases at J, with 6 bases between. CDR3 length equals 13 residues. Germline V gives CDR1 SEHNR, CDR2 FQNEAQ (reference sequence).

This chain uses TRBV6-5 with TRBJ1-3, with 7 bases identical to TRBD1. The V segment lost 6 bases and the J segment 2 bases; nucleotides outside the gene matches: 7. The length of the CDR3 is 15 residues. Germline V lookup: CDR1 MNHEY, CDR2 SVGAGI. The CDR3 reads CASSPLGQAGNTIYF. The CDR3 DNA follows: TGTGCCAGCAGCCCACTCGGACAGGCTGGAAACACCATATATTTT.

The rearrangement joins TRBV7-2 to TRBJ2-2; no clear D gene. Germline V gives CDR1 SGHTA, CDR2 FQGNSA. The V end lost 3 bases, the J end lost 4 bases, and 6 bases lay between the germline ends. There are 13 residues in the CDR3. The CDR3 loop reads CASSLAVTGELFF. The CDR3 nucleotides are TGTGCCAGCAGCTTGGCAGTCACCGGGGAGCTGTTTTTT. Supplemented by reference TRBV7-2 and TRBJ2-2, the full variable domain reads GAGVSQSPSNKVTEKGKDVELRCDPISGHTALYWYRQSLGQGLEFLIYFQGNSAPDKSGLPSDRFSAERTGGSVSTLTIQRTQQEDSAVYLCASSLAVTGELFFGEGSRLTVL.

The chain carries TRBV28 and TRBJ1-1, with D uncertain. The CDR3 has 12 amino acids. V lost 5 bases and J lost 10, with 14 bases in between. The germline V gene encodes CDR1 MDHEN and CDR2 SYDVKM. This CDR3 reads CASSPPRMGAFF. Here the CDR3 DNA reads TGTGCCAGCAGTCCACCTCGTATGGGAGCTTTCTTT.

The chain employs TRBV29-1 and TRBJ1-5, with a weak D call TRBD1 (6 bases). Germline V lookup: CDR1 SQVTM, CDR2 ANQGSEA. This CDR3 spans 12 amino acids. CDR3 sequence reads: CRPGQNNQPQHF. The DNA of the CDR3 is TGCAGACCTGGACAGAACAATCAGCCCCAGCATTTT.

The chain uses TRBV29-1 and TRBJ2-1; 10 bases are shared with TRBD2. CDR3 length equals 14 residues. CDR1 and CDR2 (germline): SQVTM, ANQGSEA. The V segment lost 7 bases and the J segment 3 bases; nucleotides outside the gene matches: 6. CDR3 region: CSAASGRLYNEQFF. The DNA of the CDR3 is TGCAGCGCCGCTAGCGGGAGACTCTACAATGAGCAGTTCTTC.

Of note for this clone: A read error may produce the germline difference seen at one junction end. V and J are TRBV10-3 and TRBJ2-3; D is undetermined. CDR1 is ENHRY, CDR2 SYGVKD, per germline. The length of the CDR3 is 15 residues. The CDR3 nucleotides read TGTGCCATCAGTGAGTCGTCCATCGGCACACATACGCAGTATTTT. Its protein is CAISESSIGTHTQYF.